This T cell receptor (beta chain) was sequenced in a study of shared clonotypes between healthy human individuals. The CDR3 extends over 16 amino acids. Germline-derived CDR1 and CDR2 are SGHRS and YFSETQ. V lost 0 bases to trimming and J lost 0 bases, with 13 bases between them. In replicate PCRs of sorted subsets, roughly 210 ng DNA, approximately 28,000 T cell genomes, was used. Sequencing was performed with immunoSEQ multiplex PCR; in TCRdb, only in-frame clones are kept and a portion is missing. This sample has some 2,500,000 clones, with under 95% found just once. The specimen was naive CD4+ T cells from PBMCs. Subset indicated: CD45RA+ positively selected. This clonotype originated in a young man in good health. Some clones in this sample may be carry-over from other donors' samples. The chain uses TRBV5-1 and TRBJ2-7, with a weak D call TRBD1 (5 bases). The CDR3 region has the DNA TGCGCCAGCAGCTTGGTGGCTGGGGCCCTCTCCTACGAGCAGTACTTC. This sequence encodes CASSLVAGALSYEQYF.